This T cell receptor (beta chain) was documented in a study of PD-1 blockade in classical Hodgkin lymphoma. The CDR3 contains 18 residues. V was cut by 0 bases and J by 3 bases, with 21 bases left in between. Germline lookup yields CDR1 SGHTS and CDR2 YDEGEE. Every patient had relapsed following autologous stem cell transplantation, and cohorts differed in brentuximab vedotin exposure. Method: immunoSEQ multiplex PCR; TCRdb's copy keeps in-frame clones and lacks some. In the table there are 98,000 or so clones, about nine tenths of which are singletons. V is TRBV5-8 and J is TRBJ2-5; D ambiguous. The TCR originated in a human donor with classical Hodgkin lymphoma. The sequencing used peripheral blood mononuclear cells (PBMCs), collected before the second cycle of nivolumab. Here the CDR3 reads CASSLVGPNNGRKETQYF. The CDR3 coding sequence is TGTGCCAGCAGCTTGGTTGGCCCCAACAATGGTAGAAAAGAGACCCAGTACTTC.